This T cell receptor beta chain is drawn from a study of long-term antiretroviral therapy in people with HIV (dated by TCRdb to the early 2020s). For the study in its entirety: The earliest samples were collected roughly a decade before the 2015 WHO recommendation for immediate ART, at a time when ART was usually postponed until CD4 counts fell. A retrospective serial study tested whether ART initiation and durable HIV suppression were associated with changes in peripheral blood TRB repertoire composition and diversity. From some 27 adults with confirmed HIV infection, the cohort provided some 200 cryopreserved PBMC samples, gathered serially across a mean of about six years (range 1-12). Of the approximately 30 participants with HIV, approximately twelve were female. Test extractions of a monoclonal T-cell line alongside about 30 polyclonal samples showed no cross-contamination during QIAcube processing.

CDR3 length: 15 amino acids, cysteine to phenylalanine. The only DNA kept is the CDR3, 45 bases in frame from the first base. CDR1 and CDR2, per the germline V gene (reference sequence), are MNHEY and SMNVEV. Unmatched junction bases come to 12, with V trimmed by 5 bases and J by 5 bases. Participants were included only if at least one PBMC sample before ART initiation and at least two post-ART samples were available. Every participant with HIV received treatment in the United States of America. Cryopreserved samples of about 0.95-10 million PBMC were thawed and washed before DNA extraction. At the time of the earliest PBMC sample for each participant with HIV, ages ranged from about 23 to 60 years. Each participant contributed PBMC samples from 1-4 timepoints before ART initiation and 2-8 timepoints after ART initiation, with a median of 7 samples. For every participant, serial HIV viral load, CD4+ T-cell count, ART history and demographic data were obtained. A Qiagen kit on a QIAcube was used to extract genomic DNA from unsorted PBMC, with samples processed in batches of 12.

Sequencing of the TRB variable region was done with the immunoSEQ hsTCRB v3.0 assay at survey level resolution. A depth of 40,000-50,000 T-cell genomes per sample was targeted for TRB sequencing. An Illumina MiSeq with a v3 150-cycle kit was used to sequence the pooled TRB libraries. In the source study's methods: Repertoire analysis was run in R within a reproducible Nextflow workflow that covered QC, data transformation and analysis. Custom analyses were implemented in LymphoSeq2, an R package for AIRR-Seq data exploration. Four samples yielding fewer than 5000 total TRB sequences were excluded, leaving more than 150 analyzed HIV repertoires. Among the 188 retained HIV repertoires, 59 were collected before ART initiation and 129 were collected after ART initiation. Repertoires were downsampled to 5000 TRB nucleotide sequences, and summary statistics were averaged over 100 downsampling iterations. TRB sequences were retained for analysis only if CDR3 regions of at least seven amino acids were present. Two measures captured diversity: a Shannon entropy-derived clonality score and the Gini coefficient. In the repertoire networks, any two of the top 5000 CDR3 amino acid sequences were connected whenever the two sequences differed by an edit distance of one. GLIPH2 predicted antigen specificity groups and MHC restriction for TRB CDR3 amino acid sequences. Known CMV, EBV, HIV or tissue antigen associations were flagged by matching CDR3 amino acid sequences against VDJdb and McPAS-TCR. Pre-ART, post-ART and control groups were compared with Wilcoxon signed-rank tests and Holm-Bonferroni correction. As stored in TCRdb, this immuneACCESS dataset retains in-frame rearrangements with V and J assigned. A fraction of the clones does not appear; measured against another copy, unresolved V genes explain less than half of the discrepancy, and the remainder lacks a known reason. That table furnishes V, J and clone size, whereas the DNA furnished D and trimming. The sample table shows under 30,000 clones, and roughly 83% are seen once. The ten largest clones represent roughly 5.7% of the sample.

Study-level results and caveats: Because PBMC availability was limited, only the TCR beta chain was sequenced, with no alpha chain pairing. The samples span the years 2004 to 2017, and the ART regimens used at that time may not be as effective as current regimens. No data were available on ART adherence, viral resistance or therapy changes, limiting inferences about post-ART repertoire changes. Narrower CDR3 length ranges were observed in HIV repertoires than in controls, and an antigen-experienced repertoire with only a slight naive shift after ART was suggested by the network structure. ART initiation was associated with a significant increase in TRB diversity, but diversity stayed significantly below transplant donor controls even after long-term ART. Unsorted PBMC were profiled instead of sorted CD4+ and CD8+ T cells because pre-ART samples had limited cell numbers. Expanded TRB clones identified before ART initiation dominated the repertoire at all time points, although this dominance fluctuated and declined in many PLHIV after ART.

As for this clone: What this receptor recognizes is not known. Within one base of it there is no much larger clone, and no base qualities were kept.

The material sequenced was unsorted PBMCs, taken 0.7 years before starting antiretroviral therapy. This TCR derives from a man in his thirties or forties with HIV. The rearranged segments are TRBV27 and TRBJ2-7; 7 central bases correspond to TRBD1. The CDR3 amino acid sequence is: CASSPPRGPQDEQYF. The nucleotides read TGTGCCAGCAGTCCCCCAAGGGGGCCTCAGGACGAGCAGTACTTC.